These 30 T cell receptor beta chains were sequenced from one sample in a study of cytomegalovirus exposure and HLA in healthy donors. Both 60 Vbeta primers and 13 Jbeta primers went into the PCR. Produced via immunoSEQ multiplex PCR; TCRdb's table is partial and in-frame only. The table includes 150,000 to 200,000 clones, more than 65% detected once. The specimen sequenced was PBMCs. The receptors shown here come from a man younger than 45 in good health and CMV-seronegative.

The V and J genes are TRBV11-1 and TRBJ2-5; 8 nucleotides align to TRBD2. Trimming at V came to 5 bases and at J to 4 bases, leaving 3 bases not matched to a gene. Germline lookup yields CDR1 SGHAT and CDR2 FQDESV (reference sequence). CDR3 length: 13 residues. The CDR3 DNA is TGTGCCAGCAGCATTAGCGGGACAGAGACCCAGTACTTC. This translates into CASSISGTETQYF.

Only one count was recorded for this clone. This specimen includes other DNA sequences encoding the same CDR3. CDR3 coding DNA: TGTGCCAGCAGTTTAGGACACTCGGGAAACACCATATATTTT. This translates into CASSLGHSGNTIYF. The chain joins TRBV28 to TRBJ1-3; TRBD1 is a possible D gene (5 bases). Germline-derived CDR1 and CDR2 are MDHEN and SYDVKM. The CDR3 length is 14 residues. V was clipped by 2 bases and J by 4 bases, with 9 bases between them.

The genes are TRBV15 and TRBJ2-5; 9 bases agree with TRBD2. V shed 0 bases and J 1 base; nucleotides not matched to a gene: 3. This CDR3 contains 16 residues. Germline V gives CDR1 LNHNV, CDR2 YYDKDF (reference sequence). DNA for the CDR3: TGTGCCACCAGCAGAGAAGCTAGCGGGGTCCAAGAGACCCAGTACTTC. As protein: CATSREASGVQETQYF.

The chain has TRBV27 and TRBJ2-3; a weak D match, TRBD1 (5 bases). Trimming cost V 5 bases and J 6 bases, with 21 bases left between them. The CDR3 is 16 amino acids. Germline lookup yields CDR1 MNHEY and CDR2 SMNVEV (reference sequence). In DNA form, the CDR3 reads TGTGCCAGCAGTCCGACCCTACCTTACTGGGGCGATACGCAGTATTTT. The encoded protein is CASSPTLPYWGDTQYF.

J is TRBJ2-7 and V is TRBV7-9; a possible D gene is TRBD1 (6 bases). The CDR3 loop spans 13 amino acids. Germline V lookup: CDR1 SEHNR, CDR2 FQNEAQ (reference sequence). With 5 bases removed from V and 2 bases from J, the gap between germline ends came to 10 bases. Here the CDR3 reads CASSPQGPYEQYF. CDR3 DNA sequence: TGTGCCAGCAGCCCACAGGGTCCCTACGAGCAGTACTTC. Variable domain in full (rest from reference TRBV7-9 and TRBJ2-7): DTGVSQNPRHKITKRGQNVTFRCDPISEHNRLYWYRQTLGQGPEFLTYFQNEAQLEKSRLLSDRFSAERPKGSFSTLEIQRTEQGDSAMYLCASSPQGPYEQYFGPGTRLTVT.

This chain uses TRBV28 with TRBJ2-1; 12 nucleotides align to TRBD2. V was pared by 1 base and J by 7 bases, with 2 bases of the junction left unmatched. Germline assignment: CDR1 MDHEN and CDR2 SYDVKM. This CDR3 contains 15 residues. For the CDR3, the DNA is TGTGCCAGCAGTTTATCAACTAGCGGGAGGAATGAGCAGTTCTTC. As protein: CASSLSTSGRNEQFF.

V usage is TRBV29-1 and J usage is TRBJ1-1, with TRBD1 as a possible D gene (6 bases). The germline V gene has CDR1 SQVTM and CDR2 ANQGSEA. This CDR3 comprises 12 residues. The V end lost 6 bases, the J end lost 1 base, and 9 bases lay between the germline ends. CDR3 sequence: CSVPRGNTEAFF. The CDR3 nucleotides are TGCAGCGTCCCCAGGGGGAACACTGAAGCTTTCTTT.

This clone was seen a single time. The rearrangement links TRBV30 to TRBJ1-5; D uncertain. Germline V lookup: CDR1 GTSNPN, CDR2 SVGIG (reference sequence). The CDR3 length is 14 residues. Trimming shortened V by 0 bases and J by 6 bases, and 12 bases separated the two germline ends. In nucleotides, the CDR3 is TGTGCCTGGAGTGTACCCCCTTCGGGTCAGCCCCAGCATTTT. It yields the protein CAWSVPPSGQPQHF.

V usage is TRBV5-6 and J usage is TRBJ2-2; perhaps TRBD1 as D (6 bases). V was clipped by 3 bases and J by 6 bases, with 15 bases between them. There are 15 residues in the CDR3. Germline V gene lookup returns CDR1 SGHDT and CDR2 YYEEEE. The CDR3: CASSWDMDPAGELFF. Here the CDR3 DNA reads TGTGCCAGCAGCTGGGACATGGACCCTGCCGGGGAGCTGTTTTTT.

CDR3 DNA sequence: TGCGCCAGCTCGCGTACAGGTTTTGCCTCCTACGAGCAGTACTTC. Residues: CASSRTGFASYEQYF. V usage is TRBV10-2 and J usage is TRBJ2-7, with D possibly TRBD1 on 5 matching bases. This CDR3 comprises 15 residues. Trimming removed 8 bases at V and 0 bases at J, with 17 bases between. Germline assignment: CDR1 WSHSY and CDR2 SAAADI.

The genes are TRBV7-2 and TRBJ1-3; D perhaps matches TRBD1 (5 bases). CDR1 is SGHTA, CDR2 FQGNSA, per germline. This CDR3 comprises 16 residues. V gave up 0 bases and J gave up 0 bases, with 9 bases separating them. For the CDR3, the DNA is TGTGCCAGCAGCTTAGCTCGGGGGAACTCTGGAAACACCATATATTTT. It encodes CASSLARGNSGNTIYF.

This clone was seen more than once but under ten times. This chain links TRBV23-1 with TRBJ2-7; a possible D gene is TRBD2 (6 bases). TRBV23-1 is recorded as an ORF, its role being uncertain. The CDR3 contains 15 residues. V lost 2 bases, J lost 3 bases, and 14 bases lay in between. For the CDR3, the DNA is TGCGCCAGCAGTCAAAGGGACTCGGGGCTCTACGAGCAGTACTTC. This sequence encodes CASSQRDSGLYEQYF.

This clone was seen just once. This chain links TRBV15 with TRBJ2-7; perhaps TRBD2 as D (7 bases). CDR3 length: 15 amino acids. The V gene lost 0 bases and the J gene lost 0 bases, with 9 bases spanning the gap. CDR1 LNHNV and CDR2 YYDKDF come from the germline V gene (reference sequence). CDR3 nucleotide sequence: TGTGCCACCAGCAGAGATGGGGGGGCCTCCTACGAGCAGTACTTC. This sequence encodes CATSRDGGASYEQYF.

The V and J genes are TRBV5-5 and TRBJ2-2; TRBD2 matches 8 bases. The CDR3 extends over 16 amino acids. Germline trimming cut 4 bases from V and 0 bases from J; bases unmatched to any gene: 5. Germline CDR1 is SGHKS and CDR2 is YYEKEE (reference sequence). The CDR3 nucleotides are TGTGCCAGCAGCCCTATAGCGGGGTCGAACACCGGGGAGCTGTTTTTT. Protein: CASSPIAGSNTGELFF.

As DNA, the CDR3 is TGTGCCAGCTCACCACCGGGGAAGGGAGGGGCGAACACTGAAGCTTTCTTT. As protein: CASSPPGKGGANTEAFF. The chain couples TRBV18 to TRBJ1-1; D may be TRBD1 (5 bases). This CDR3 comprises 17 residues. V was pared by 0 bases and J by 1 base, with 15 bases between. The germline V gene encodes CDR1 KGHSH and CDR2 LQKENI. The whole variable domain, filled in from reference TRBV18 and TRBJ1-1, reads NAGVMQNPRHLVRRRGQEARLRCSPMKGHSHVYWYRQLPEEGLKFMVYLQKENIIDESGMPKERFSAEFPKEGPSILRIQQVVRGDSAAYFCASSPPGKGGANTEAFFGQGTRLTVV.

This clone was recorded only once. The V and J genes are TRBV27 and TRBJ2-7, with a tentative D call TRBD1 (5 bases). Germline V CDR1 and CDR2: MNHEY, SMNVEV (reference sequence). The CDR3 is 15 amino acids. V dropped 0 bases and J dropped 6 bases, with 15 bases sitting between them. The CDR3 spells CASSLSPDSYSEQYF. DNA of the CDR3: TGTGCCAGCAGTTTATCGCCCGACAGTTACTCCGAGCAGTACTTC.

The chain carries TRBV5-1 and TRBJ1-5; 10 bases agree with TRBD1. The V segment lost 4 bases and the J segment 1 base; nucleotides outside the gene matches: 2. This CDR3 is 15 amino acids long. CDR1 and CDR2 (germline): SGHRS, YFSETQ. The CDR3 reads CASSEGQGSNQPQHF. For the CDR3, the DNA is TGCGCCAGCAGCGAGGGACAGGGGAGCAATCAGCCCCAGCATTTT.

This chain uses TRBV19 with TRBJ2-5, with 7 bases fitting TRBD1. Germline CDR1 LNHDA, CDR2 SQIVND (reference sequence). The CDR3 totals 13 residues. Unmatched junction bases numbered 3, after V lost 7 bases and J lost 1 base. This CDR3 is CASTGQRQETQYF. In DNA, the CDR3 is TGTGCCAGTACGGGACAGCGCCAAGAGACCCAGTACTTC.

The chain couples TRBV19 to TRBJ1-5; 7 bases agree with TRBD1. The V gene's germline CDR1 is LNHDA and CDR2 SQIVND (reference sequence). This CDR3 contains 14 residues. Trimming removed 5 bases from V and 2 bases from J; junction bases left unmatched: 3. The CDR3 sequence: CASSLTGGNQPQHF. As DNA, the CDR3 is TGTGCCAGTAGTCTTACAGGGGGCAATCAGCCCCAGCATTTT.

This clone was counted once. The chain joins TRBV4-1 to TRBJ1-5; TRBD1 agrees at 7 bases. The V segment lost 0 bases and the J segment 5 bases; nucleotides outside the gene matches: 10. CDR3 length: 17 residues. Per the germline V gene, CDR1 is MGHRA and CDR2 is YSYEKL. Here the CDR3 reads CASSQDIARGRDQPQHF. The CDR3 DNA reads TGCGCCAGCAGCCAAGATATTGCGAGGGGGCGCGATCAGCCCCAGCATTTT.

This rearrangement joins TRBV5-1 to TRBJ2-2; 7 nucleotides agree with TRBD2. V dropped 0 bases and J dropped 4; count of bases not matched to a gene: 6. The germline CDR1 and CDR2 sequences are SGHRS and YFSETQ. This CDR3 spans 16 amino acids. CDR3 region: CASSLALASPTGELFF. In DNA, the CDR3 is TGCGCCAGCAGCTTGGCACTAGCGAGTCCCACCGGGGAGCTGTTTTTT.

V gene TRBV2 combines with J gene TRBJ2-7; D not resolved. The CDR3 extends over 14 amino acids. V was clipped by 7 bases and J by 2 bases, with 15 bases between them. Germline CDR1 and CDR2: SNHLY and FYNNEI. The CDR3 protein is CASMVFSRTYEQYF. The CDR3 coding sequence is TGTGCCAGCATGGTCTTTAGCCGGACCTACGAGCAGTACTTC.

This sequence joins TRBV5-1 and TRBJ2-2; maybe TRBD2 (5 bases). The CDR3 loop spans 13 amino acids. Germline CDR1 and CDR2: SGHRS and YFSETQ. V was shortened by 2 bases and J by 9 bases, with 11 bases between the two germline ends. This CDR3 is CASSFEGVRELFF. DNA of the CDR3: TGCGCCAGCAGCTTTGAGGGCGTTAGGGAGCTGTTTTTT.

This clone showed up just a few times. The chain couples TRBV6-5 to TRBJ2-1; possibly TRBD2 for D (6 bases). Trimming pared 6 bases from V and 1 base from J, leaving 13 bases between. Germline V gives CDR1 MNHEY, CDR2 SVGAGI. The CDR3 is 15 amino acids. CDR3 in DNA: TGTGCCAGCAGGAAACTAGCCTGGTCCTACAATGAGCAGTTCTTC. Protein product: CASRKLAWSYNEQFF.

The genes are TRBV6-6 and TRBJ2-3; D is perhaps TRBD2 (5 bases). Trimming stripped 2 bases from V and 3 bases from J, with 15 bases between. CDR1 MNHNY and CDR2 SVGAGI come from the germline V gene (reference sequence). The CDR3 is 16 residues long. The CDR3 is CASSYPPPTKTDTQYF. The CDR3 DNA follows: TGTGCCAGCAGTTACCCACCACCGACTAAGACAGATACGCAGTATTTT.

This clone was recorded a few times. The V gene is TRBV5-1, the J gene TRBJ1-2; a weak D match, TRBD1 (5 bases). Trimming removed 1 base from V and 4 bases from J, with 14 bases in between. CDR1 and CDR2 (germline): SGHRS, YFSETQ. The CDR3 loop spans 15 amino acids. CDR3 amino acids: CASSLTVGDFYGYTF. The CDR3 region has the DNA TGCGCCAGCAGCTTGACCGTAGGGGATTTCTATGGCTACACCTTC.

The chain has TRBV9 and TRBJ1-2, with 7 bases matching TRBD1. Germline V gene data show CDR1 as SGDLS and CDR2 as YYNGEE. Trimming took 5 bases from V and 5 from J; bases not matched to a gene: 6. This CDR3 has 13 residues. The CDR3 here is CASRGDSTYGYTF. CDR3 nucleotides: TGTGCCAGCAGGGGGGACAGCACTTATGGCTACACCTTC.

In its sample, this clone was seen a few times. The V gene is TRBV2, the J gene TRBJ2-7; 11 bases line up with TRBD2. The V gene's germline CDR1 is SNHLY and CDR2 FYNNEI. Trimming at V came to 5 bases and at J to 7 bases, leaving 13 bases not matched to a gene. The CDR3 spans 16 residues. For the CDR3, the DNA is TGTGCCAGCAGTAACAGGGTTGTAGCGGGGGGGAGAGAGCAGTACTTC. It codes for CASSNRVVAGGREQYF.

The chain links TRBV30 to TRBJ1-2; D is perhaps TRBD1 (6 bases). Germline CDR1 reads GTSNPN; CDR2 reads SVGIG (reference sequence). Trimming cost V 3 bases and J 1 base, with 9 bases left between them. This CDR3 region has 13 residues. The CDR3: CAWSPDSNYGYTF. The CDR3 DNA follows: TGTGCCTGGAGCCCGGACAGTAACTATGGCTACACCTTC.

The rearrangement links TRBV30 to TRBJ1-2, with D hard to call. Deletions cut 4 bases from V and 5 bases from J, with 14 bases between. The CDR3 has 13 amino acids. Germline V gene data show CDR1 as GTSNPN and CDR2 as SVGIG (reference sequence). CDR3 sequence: CAWTASQQYGYTF. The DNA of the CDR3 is TGTGCCTGGACGGCCTCACAACAGTATGGCTACACCTTC.